The subject of this entry is one T cell receptor (beta chain). Original methodology: Estimated nucleated cell counts came from reference gene primer amplification. Here immunoSEQ multiplex PCR was the method, and the copy in TCRdb shows in-frame clones only, minus some. The V and J calls and clone size are taken from that table; D and trimming were inferred from the DNA. This sample has 300,000 or so clones; roughly 83% occur once, and the top ten carry 1.6%. The sample belongs to a study of blood T cell repertoires in COVID-19. Study overall: Samples representing acute and convalescent COVID-19 were sourced from the United States, Italy and Spain. T cells, B-cell-depleted T cells, or PBMCs supplied cDNA or gDNA.

V shed 5 bases, J shed 1 base, and the junction held 4 bases outside the gene matches. This CDR3 has 15 residues. Germline V gene data show CDR1 as SGHAT and CDR2 as FQDESV (reference sequence). Material: peripheral blood. The chain is built from TRBV11-1 and TRBJ2-2, with TRBD1 matching 7 bases. This receptor was identified in a woman in her forties or fifties with acute or convalescent COVID-19. Here the CDR3 DNA reads TGTGCCAGCAGCCCCCGGGACAGGAACACCGGGGAGCTGTTTTTT. Residues: CASSPRDRNTGELFF.